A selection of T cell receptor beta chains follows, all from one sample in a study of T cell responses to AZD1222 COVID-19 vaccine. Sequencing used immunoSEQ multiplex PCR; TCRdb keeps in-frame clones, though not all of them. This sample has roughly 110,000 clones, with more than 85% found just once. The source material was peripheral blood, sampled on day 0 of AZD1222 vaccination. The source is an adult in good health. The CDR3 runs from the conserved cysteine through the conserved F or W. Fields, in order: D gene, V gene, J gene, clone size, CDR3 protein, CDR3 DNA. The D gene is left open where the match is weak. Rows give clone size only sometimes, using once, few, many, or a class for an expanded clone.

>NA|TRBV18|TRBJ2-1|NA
CASSPGGSYNEQFF
TGTGCCAGCTCACCGGGAGGCTCCTACAATGAGCAGTTCTTC
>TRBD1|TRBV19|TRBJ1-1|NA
CASAQGVEAFF
TGTGCCAGCGCACAGGGGGTCGAAGCTTTCTTT
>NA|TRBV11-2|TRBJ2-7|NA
CASSRGDRYYEQYF
TGTGCCAGCAGCCGAGGGGACCGATACTACGAGCAGTACTTC
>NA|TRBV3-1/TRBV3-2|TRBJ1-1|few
CASSPWAGEKYTEAFF
TGTGCCAGCAGCCCCTGGGCAGGGGAGAAGTACACTGAAGCTTTCTTT
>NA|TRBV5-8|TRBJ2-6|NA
CASSLGLYGANVLTF
TGTGCCAGCAGTTTGGGACTGTATGGGGCCAACGTCCTGACTTTC
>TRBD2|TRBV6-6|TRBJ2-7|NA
CASSLRGGWEQYF
TGTGCCAGCAGCTTACGGGGGGGCTGGGAGCAGTACTTC
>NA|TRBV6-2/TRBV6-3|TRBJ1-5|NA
CASSRTANQGNQPQHF
TGTGCCAGCAGCAGGACAGCCAACCAGGGGAATCAGCCCCAGCATTTT
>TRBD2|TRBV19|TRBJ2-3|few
CASSIGRGAPDTQYF
TGTGCCAGTAGTATTGGGCGGGGGGCCCCAGATACGCAGTATTTT
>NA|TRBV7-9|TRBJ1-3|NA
CASSLEPSGNTIYF
TGTGCCAGCAGCTTAGAACCCTCTGGAAACACCATATATTTT
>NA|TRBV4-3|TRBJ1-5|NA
CASSQDTAQPQHF
TGCGCCAGCAGCCAAGATACAGCGCAGCCCCAGCATTTT
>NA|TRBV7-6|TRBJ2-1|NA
CASSLRGLNEQFF
TGTGCCAGCAGCTTAAGGGGATTGAATGAGCAGTTCTTC
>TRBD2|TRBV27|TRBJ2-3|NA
CASSWTSGGQSTDTQYF
TGTGCCAGCAGTTGGACTAGCGGGGGACAAAGCACAGATACGCAGTATTTT
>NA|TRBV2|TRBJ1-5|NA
CASSDALFGTLKNQPQHF
TGTGCCAGCAGTGACGCCCTATTCGGGACCTTGAAAAATCAGCCCCAGCATTTT
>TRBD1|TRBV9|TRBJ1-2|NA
CASSAGQGPYYGYTF
TGTGCCAGCAGCGCGGGACAGGGTCCCTACTATGGCTACACCTTC
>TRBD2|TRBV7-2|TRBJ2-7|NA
CASSFWTSGPYEQYF
TGTGCCAGCAGCTTCTGGACTAGCGGGCCCTACGAGCAGTACTTC
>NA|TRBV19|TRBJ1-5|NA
CASSIRGDSNQPQHF
TGTGCCAGTAGTATTCGAGGGGACAGCAATCAGCCCCAGCATTTT
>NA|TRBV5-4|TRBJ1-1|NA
CASSPGTEAFF
TGTGCCAGCAGCCCCGGGACTGAAGCTTTCTTT
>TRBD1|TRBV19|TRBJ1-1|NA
CASTGTAAVNTEAFF
TGTGCCAGTACTGGGACAGCCGCCGTGAACACTGAAGCTTTCTTT
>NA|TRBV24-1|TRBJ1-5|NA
CATSDPSVGARSNQPQHF
TGTGCCACCAGTGATCCCTCAGTAGGGGCGCGGAGCAATCAGCCCCAGCATTTT
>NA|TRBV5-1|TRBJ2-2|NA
CASSGGNTGELFF
TGCGCCAGCAGTGGGGGCAACACCGGGGAGCTGTTTTTT
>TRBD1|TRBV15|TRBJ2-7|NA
CATSRDNLDRWYEQYF
TGTGCCACCAGCAGAGATAATCTGGACAGGTGGTACGAGCAGTACTTC
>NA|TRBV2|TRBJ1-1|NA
CASMQGNTEAFF
TGTGCCAGCATGCAGGGAAACACTGAAGCTTTCTTT